The source of this T cell receptor (beta chain) is a study of cytotoxic CD8 clonotypes in ibrutinib-treated CLL. Germline CDR1 MGHRA, CDR2 YSYEKL. The CDR3 has 15 amino acids. The V and J ends lost 4 bases and 1 base respectively, with 11 bases between them. The table came from immunoSEQ multiplex PCR; TCRdb's copy has only in-frame clones and leaves some out. Of roughly 220,000 clones in the sample, 70% to 75% were seen once. There are a few counts of this clone. The gene calls are TRBV4-1 and TRBJ2-1; TRBD1 or TRBD2 may be the D gene (7 bases each). This receptor was identified in a human donor with chronic lymphocytic leukemia. Source: PBMCs, taken after 12 months of ibrutinib treatment. CDR3 sequence reads: CASSPRGGSYNEQFF. The CDR3 coding sequence is TGCGCCAGCAGCCCCAGGGGGGGGTCCTACAATGAGCAGTTCTTC.